These 24 T cell receptor beta chains share one sample of origin, sequenced in a study of T-cell reconstitution after alpha-beta-depleted transplantation in children. Unique molecular identifiers were incorporated when the TCRbeta library was constructed. TCRdb reanalysed the PCR reads using MiXCR and keeps one entry per CDR3 protein. The sample consists of 450,000 to 600,000 distinct CDR3 sequences, 13% of them appearing once. The specimen comprised PBMCs, mostly from graft donor cells, sampled 360 days after TCRalphabeta/CD19-depleted stem cell transplant. The source is a male patient younger than 18 who had a stem cell transplant for acute myeloid leukemia, so the T cells may come from the graft donor.

In this sample, this clonotype turned up once. A much larger clone lies a single base off, so this may be a read error. V usage is TRBV2 and J usage is TRBJ2-1; TRBD2 is a possible D gene (6 bases). This CDR3 comprises 17 residues. The germline CDR1 and CDR2 sequences are SNHLY and FYNNEI. The CDR3 reads CTSSPISGLSSYNEQFF. CDR3 bases: TGTACCAGCAGCCCAATTAGCGGCCTAAGCTCCTACAATGAGCAGTTCTTC.

The V call is TRBV2, the J call TRBJ2-7, with 7 bases identical to TRBD2. The germline V gene encodes CDR1 SNHLY and CDR2 FYNNEI. There are 14 residues in the CDR3. The V and J ends lost 4 bases and 8 bases, in that order; junction bases with no gene match: 11. CDR3 sequence reads: CASSVELAEAQQYF. The CDR3 DNA follows: TGTGCCAGCAGTGTGGAGCTAGCGGAGGCTCAGCAGTACTTC.

Ten or more counts support this clonotype. This chain links TRBV20-1 with TRBJ2-7; no clear D gene. CDR3 length: 13 amino acids. V shed 6 bases and J shed 0 bases, with 12 bases lying between them. The germline V gene encodes CDR1 DFQATT and CDR2 SNEGSKA (reference sequence). The CDR3 sequence: CSATKGNSYEQYF. CDR3 coding DNA: TGCAGTGCGACCAAGGGTAACTCCTACGAGCAGTACTTC.

This clonotype was counted between two and nine times. This chain uses TRBV28 with TRBJ1-5; D is unresolved. The length of the CDR3 is 15 residues. V was pared by 3 bases and J by 6 bases, with 15 bases between. CDR1 MDHEN and CDR2 SYDVKM come from the germline V gene. In nucleotides, the CDR3 is TGTGCCAGCAGTTTGGACGGTGCGTTGAGTCAGCCCCAGCATTTT. Translated: CASSLDGALSQPQHF. Drawing the rest from reference TRBV28 and TRBJ1-5, the complete variable domain is DVKVTQSSRYLVKRTGEKVFLECVQDMDHENMFWYRQDPGLGLRLIYFSYDVKMKEKGDIPEGYSVSREKKERFSLILESASTNQTSMYLCASSLDGALSQPQHFGDGTRLSIL.

This chain connects TRBV4-3 to TRBJ2-7; D perhaps matches TRBD2 (6 bases). CDR1 and CDR2 (germline): LGHNA, YSLEER. The CDR3 contains 16 residues. V gave up 1 base and J gave up 2 bases, with 15 bases separating them. Written as DNA, the CDR3 is TGCGCCAGCAGCCAAGCGGGGGTTCTACCCACCTACGAGCAGTACTTC. It codes for CASSQAGVLPTYEQYF.

V usage is TRBV20-1 and J usage is TRBJ1-5, with 9 bases matching TRBD1. This CDR3 has 15 residues. Germline V gene sequence: CDR1 DFQATT, CDR2 SNEGSKA (reference sequence). V was clipped by 3 bases and J by 4 bases; unmatched bases: 7. Here the CDR3 DNA reads TGCAGTGCTAGTGGGGACAGGGCGGTGAATCAGCCCCAGCATTTT. Translation: CSASGDRAVNQPQHF.

This clonotype was seen only a few times. The chain uses TRBV4-3 and TRBJ2-7, with D possibly TRBD1 on 5 matching bases. V dropped 5 bases and J dropped 7 bases, with 15 bases sitting between them. CDR1 is LGHNA and CDR2 is YSLEER in the germline V gene. The CDR3 covers 13 residues. The CDR3, as DNA: TGCGCCAGCAGCTCAGGGCGGTCCTTGGAGCAGTACTTC. It translates to CASSSGRSLEQYF.

The chain uses TRBV12-3 or TRBV12-4 and TRBJ2-7; the match to TRBD1 covers 7 bases. This CDR3 has 18 amino acids. V was clipped by 5 bases and J by 2 bases; unmatched bases: 18. The CDR3 DNA reads as TGTGCCAGCAGTCCAAGCGGACGAGCGGCGCAGGGGGCCTACGAGCAGTACTTC. Residues: CASSPSGRAAQGAYEQYF.

This clonotype was found a few times. The gene calls are TRBV12-3 or TRBV12-4 and TRBJ1-6; TRBD1 matches 7 bases. This CDR3 comprises 14 residues. V shed 5 bases, J shed 7 bases, and the junction held 5 bases outside the gene matches. This CDR3 reads CASSQTGKNSPLHF. DNA of the CDR3: TGTGCCAGCAGTCAGACAGGGAAGAATTCACCCCTCCACTTT.

The chain employs TRBV24-1 and TRBJ2-5; 7 positions agree with TRBD2. Germline V gene lookup returns CDR1 KGHDR and CDR2 SFDVKD. The CDR3 consists of 15 residues. Trimming cost V 5 bases and J 4 bases; bases outside gene matches: 9. This CDR3 reads CATSASGARGETQYF. The CDR3 DNA reads as TGTGCCACCAGTGCCAGCGGGGCTAGGGGAGAGACCCAGTACTTC.

A few counts support this clonotype. The V call is TRBV7-3, the J call TRBJ2-7; D unresolved. The CDR3 is 16 residues long. CDR1 is SGHTA and CDR2 is FQGTGA in the germline V gene. Between the trimmed V and J ends, which lost 0 bases and 2 bases, there was a span of 14 bases. The CDR3 DNA sequence: TGTGCCAGCAGCTTAACCCCAAGACAACTTACCTACGAGCAGTACTTC. Translation: CASSLTPRQLTYEQYF.

This chain uses TRBV7-9 with TRBJ2-7; 14 nucleotides agree with TRBD2. Per the germline V gene, CDR1 is SEHNR and CDR2 is FQNEAQ (reference sequence). V lost 5 bases, J lost 2 bases, and 8 bases stayed unmatched. There are 17 residues in the CDR3. The CDR3: CASSPRGLAGGTYEQYF. The CDR3 coding sequence is TGTGCCAGCAGCCCCCGAGGACTAGCGGGAGGCACCTACGAGCAGTACTTC.

This clonotype was detected only a few times. V usage is TRBV29-1 and J usage is TRBJ2-7, with 10 bases fitting TRBD1. With V trimmed by 7 bases and J by 2 bases, 5 bases remained unmatched. CDR1 is SQVTM and CDR2 is ANQGSEA in the germline V gene. This CDR3 region has 13 residues. CDR3 DNA: TGCAGCGGTGGACAGGGGGGGCCCTACGAGCAGTACTTC. Protein sequence: CSGGQGGPYEQYF.

This clonotype has a handful of counts. The CDR3 nucleotides read TGTGCCAGCAGTTTAATGAGCGGGATTAGCACAGATACGCAGTATTTT. Translated: CASSLMSGISTDTQYF. The chain carries TRBV28 and TRBJ2-3; 7 nucleotides match TRBD2. V was pared by 2 bases and J by 0 bases, with 5 bases of the junction left unmatched. Germline loops: CDR1 MDHEN, CDR2 SYDVKM. CDR3 length: 16 residues.

The CDR3 region is CSVEVWPKWGETQYF. Written as DNA, the CDR3 is TGCAGCGTTGAAGTATGGCCGAAGTGGGGGGAGACCCAGTACTTC. The chain has TRBV29-1 and TRBJ2-5, with D perhaps matching TRBD1 or TRBD2 (5 bases each). Germline V gene lookup returns CDR1 SQVTM and CDR2 ANQGSEA. Trimming shortened V by 1 base and J by 5 bases, and 17 bases separated the two germline ends. The CDR3 extends over 15 amino acids.

This chain uses TRBV28 with TRBJ1-2; D possibly corresponds to TRBD1 (6 bases). Trimming cost V 10 bases and J 7 bases, with 19 bases left between them. Per germline, CDR1 MDHEN and CDR2 SYDVKM. The CDR3 runs to 13 residues. This CDR3 reads CAISRPRGVGYTF. CDR3 DNA: TGTGCCATCTCTCGCCCCAGGGGTGTTGGCTACACCTTC.

This clonotype was picked up many times. The chain uses TRBV7-8 and TRBJ2-1, with D unresolved. The CDR3 length is 16 residues. Germline V gene data show CDR1 as SGHVS and CDR2 as FQNEAQ. The V end lost 5 bases, the J end lost 7 bases, and 21 bases lay between the germline ends. The CDR3 DNA sequence: TGTGCCAGCAGCAGGTCATTCGGGTTTAACTTAAATGAGCAGTTCTTC. It specifies CASSRSFGFNLNEQFF.

This clonotype was detected many times. The rearrangement uses TRBV4-3 and TRBJ2-3, with D tentatively TRBD1 (5 bases). CDR3 size: 16 residues. V was shortened by 2 bases and J by 5 bases, with 17 bases between the two germline ends. Germline loops: CDR1 LGHNA, CDR2 YSLEER. This CDR3 reads CASSQPRAGSGDTQYF. The CDR3 DNA follows: TGCGCCAGCAGCCAACCCAGGGCAGGGTCGGGAGATACGCAGTATTTT.

In this sample, this clonotype turned up many times. The germline gene is not matched at one end of the junction; a read error may be the cause. The chain employs TRBV12-3 or TRBV12-4 and TRBJ2-1; a possible D gene is TRBD2 (5 bases). The CDR3 has 13 amino acids. The DNA of the CDR3 is TGTGCCAGCAGCTTAGGACGGGGCAATGAGCAGTTCTTC. The encoded protein is CASSLGRGNEQFF.

This clonotype appeared many times. The chain is built from TRBV7-9 and TRBJ2-3; D unclear. Trimming took off 5 bases at V and 3 bases at J, with 6 bases between the two ends. Germline V gene sequence: CDR1 SEHNR, CDR2 FQNEAQ (reference sequence). The CDR3 has 12 amino acids. This CDR3 reads CASSRETDTQYF. As DNA, the CDR3 is TGTGCCAGCAGCAGAGAAACAGATACGCAGTATTTT. Complete variable domain (other parts from reference TRBV7-9 and TRBJ2-3): DTGVSQNPRHKITKRGQNVTFRCDPISEHNRLYWYRQTLGQGPEFLTYFQNEAQLEKSRLLSDRFSAERPKGSFSTLEIQRTEQGDSAMYLCASSRETDTQYFGPGTRLTVL.

This clonotype was seen only a few times. This rearrangement joins TRBV7-2 to TRBJ2-7; TRBD2 matches 7 bases. The CDR3 is made up of 14 amino acids. Germline loops: CDR1 SGHTA, CDR2 FQGNSA. J gave up 1 base and V 5 bases, and 5 bases lay outside the gene matches. CDR3 amino acids: CASSQTSASYEQYF. CDR3 coding DNA: TGTGCCAGCAGCCAAACTAGCGCGTCCTACGAGCAGTACTTC.

V gene TRBV20-1 combines with J gene TRBJ1-6, with D possibly being TRBD1 (5 bases). Germline V gene lookup returns CDR1 DFQATT and CDR2 SNEGSKA (reference sequence). The CDR3 covers 15 residues. V lost 2 bases, J lost 7 bases, and 15 bases lay in between. CDR3 DNA: TGCAGTGCTAGATTCGGAGGGACGATCAATTCACCCCTCCACTTT. Translating it yields CSARFGGTINSPLHF.

This clonotype was seen many times. The chain recombines TRBV4-2 with TRBJ2-2; D possibly corresponds to TRBD1 (6 bases). Germline values: CDR1 LGHNA, CDR2 YNFKEQ. This CDR3 spans 15 amino acids. V lost 1 base and J lost 1, with 7 bases in between. The CDR3 region is CASSQVTGNTGELFF. CDR3 nucleotide sequence: TGTGCCAGCAGCCAAGTGACAGGGAACACCGGGGAGCTGTTTTTT.

This chain links TRBV7-2 with TRBJ2-7, with D perhaps TRBD1 (5 bases). The CDR3 has 15 amino acids. The germline CDR1 and CDR2 sequences are SGHTA and FQGNSA. The germline V and J ends were trimmed by 4 bases and 2 bases, with 15 bases remaining between them. The CDR3, as DNA: TGTGCCAGCAGCTCCGGACACAATGGGGCCTACGAGCAGTACTTC. Encoded protein: CASSSGHNGAYEQYF.